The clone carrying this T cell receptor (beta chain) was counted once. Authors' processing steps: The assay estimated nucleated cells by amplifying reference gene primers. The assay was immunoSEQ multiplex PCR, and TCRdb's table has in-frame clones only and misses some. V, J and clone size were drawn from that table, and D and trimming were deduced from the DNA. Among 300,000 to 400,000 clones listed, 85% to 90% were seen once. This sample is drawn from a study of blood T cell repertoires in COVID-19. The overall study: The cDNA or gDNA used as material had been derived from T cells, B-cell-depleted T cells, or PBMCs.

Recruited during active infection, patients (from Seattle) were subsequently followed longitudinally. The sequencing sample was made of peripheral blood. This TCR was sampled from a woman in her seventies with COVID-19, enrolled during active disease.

The CDR3 DNA reads as TGTGCCAGTAGTATCGACAGGGAGAAGACCCAGTACTTC. Amino acid sequence: CASSIDREKTQYF. This chain connects TRBV19 to TRBJ2-5, with TRBD1 identical over 7 bases. The CDR3 covers 13 residues. The V gene's germline CDR1 is LNHDA and CDR2 SQIVND (reference sequence). V lost 3 bases to trimming and J lost 6 bases; unmatched junction nucleotides: 4.